Following are 20 T cell receptor beta chains from one sample sequenced in a study of monozygotic twins with inflammatory bowel disease. After re-calling the 5' RACE reads, TCRdb lists one entry per CDR3 protein, DNA absent. This listing includes under 130,000 distinct CDR3 sequences. Specimen: blood. These receptors all come from a human donor with ulcerative colitis or Crohn's disease, or a healthy co-twin of an affected twin (not recorded which).

The V call is TRBV11-2, the J call TRBJ2-3; TCRdb outputs TRBD1, but without DNA this stays unchecked. Germline-derived CDR1 and CDR2 are SGHAT and FQNNGV. The CDR3 has 18 residues. The chain's CDR3 is CASSPRGVAAPSTDTQYF.

V and J are TRBV5-1 and TRBJ2-3. From germline, CDR1 is SGHRS and CDR2 YFSETQ. The CDR3 loop spans 14 amino acids. This chain's CDR3 is CASSLYSESDTQYF.

This sequence joins TRBV5-1 and TRBJ2-3; with no DNA, the TCRdb D assignment of TRBD1 cannot be verified. This CDR3 spans 13 amino acids. Per germline, CDR1 SGHRS and CDR2 YFSETQ. This chain's CDR3 is CASSFGATDTQYF.

This chain joins TRBV7-2 and TRBJ2-7; TCRdb lists TRBD2, though no DNA is available to test this call. The CDR3 spans 15 residues. Germline V gives CDR1 SGHTA, CDR2 FQGNSA. The CDR3 spells CASSFISGGRNEQYF.

The genes are TRBV12-3 or TRBV12-4 and TRBJ1-2; TCRdb's D gene call, TRBD1, goes unchecked for lack of DNA. CDR3 length equals 14 residues. The CDR3 sequence is CASSHDRVPYGYTF.

The CDR3: CAWSVSSSLPHTF. This sequence joins TRBV30 and TRBJ1-2. CDR1 is GTSNPN, CDR2 SVGIG, per germline (reference sequence). The CDR3 spans 13 residues.

CDR3 residues: CSASLIYGYTF. The J gene is TRBJ1-2, the V gene TRBV20-1. Germline V gives CDR1 DFQATT, CDR2 SNEGSKA (reference sequence). CDR3 length equals 11 residues.

The gene calls are TRBV20-1 and TRBJ2-7; TCRdb lists TRBD1, though no DNA is available to test this call. The CDR3 has 14 residues. From germline, CDR1 is DFQATT and CDR2 SNEGSKA (reference sequence). The chain's CDR3 is CSASPRTSSYEQYF.

The genes are TRBV11-2 and TRBJ2-4. Per germline, CDR1 SGHAT and CDR2 FQNNGV. This CDR3 comprises 15 residues. CDR3 sequence: CASSLRQADGNIQYF.

The chain recombines TRBV10-1 with TRBJ2-5; there is no DNA to check the TCRdb D call of TRBD1. The CDR3 loop spans 13 amino acids. Looked up from germline, CDR1 is WNHNN and CDR2 is SYGVQD (reference sequence). CDR3 amino acids: CASSELGRETQYF.

The V gene is TRBV5-1, the J gene TRBJ2-1; TCRdb lists TRBD1, though no DNA is available to test this call. Germline lookup yields CDR1 SGHRS and CDR2 YFSETQ. CDR3 length equals 13 residues. The CDR3 reads CASSGDRFNEQFF. The full variable domain, completed using reference TRBV5-1 and TRBJ2-1, is KAGVTQTPRYLIKTRGQQVTLSCSPISGHRSVSWYQQTPGQGLQFLFEYFSETQRNKGNFPGRFSGRQFSNSRSEMNVSTLELGDSALYLCASSGDRFNEQFFGPGTRLTVL.

The chain links TRBV27 to TRBJ2-2; the D gene TCRdb calls, TRBD2, cannot be checked with no DNA. CDR3 length: 17 residues. Germline V gene data show CDR1 as MNHEY and CDR2 as SMNVEV (reference sequence). The CDR3 sequence is CASSLSFGRRLTGELFF.

The chain is built from TRBV20-1 and TRBJ2-5; TCRdb's D call, TRBD1, is unchecked because there is no DNA. CDR1 and CDR2 from the germline V gene are DFQATT and SNEGSKA (reference sequence). This CDR3 comprises 14 residues. This CDR3 reads CSATRGGLQETQYF.

The chain uses TRBV7-2 and TRBJ2-7. The CDR3 sequence is 13 residues long. Germline values: CDR1 SGHTA, CDR2 FQGNSA. The CDR3: CASSLSDLYEQYF.

This chain joins TRBV27 and TRBJ2-1; lacking DNA, the TRBD1 call made by TCRdb goes unchecked. The CDR3 is 18 amino acids. Looked up from germline, CDR1 is MNHEY and CDR2 is SMNVEV (reference sequence). CDR3 sequence reads: CASSSTLKGGSSYNEQFF.

J is TRBJ2-3 and V is TRBV20-1; TCRdb returns TRBD2, unconfirmable since there is no DNA. The germline gives CDR1 DFQATT, CDR2 SNEGSKA (reference sequence). The length of the CDR3 is 17 residues. CDR3 protein: CSARELSGRSDLDTQYF.

V and J are TRBV6-1 and TRBJ2-1; TCRdb's D call, TRBD1, is unchecked because there is no DNA. Germline values: CDR1 MNHNS, CDR2 SASEGT. The CDR3 is 12 amino acids. The CDR3 sequence: CASRTGKQEQFF.

J is TRBJ2-7 and V is TRBV6-5; TCRdb indicates TRBD1, and absent DNA this call remains unverified. The CDR3 extends over 18 amino acids. Germline CDR1 is MNHEY and CDR2 is SVGAGI. The CDR3 region is CASSYSGRRRRSSYEQYF.

CDR3 region: CASSGSGSLTDTQYF. The chain carries TRBV7-9 and TRBJ2-3. The V gene's germline CDR1 is SEHNR and CDR2 FQNEAQ (reference sequence). This CDR3 is built from 15 residues.

The chain couples TRBV12-3 or TRBV12-4 to TRBJ2-4; TCRdb gives TRBD2 as the D gene, but with no DNA this cannot be confirmed. There are 15 residues in the CDR3. The CDR3 loop reads CASTVVGVAKNIQYF.